The T cell receptor beta chain under discussion was sequenced for a study of cytomegalovirus exposure and HLA in healthy donors. Study background: Counted in an early data release were tens of millions of unique TCRs from HLA-typed donors.

13 Jbeta primers and 60 Vbeta primers were used for the PCR. Some clones are missing from TCRdb's copy, which holds only in-frame ones; the method was immunoSEQ multiplex PCR. Here the sample spans fewer than 250,000 clones, 79% being singletons. The CDR3 is 15 residues long. V lost 3 bases and J lost 4, with 15 bases in between. From germline, CDR1 is LNHDA and CDR2 SQIVND (reference sequence). The sequencing sample was made of PBMCs. The V and J genes are TRBV19 and TRBJ2-5, with D maybe TRBD2 (5 bases). The origin of this receptor is a male donor in good health and CMV-seropositive. CDR3 loop: CASSIVPDWGETQYF. The CDR3 DNA sequence: TGTGCCAGTAGTATCGTTCCGGACTGGGGAGAGACCCAGTACTTC. The complete variable domain, with remaining parts taken from reference TRBV19 and TRBJ2-5, reads DGGITQSPKYLFRKEGQNVTLSCEQNLNHDAMYWYRQDPGQGLRLIYYSQIVNDFQKGDIAEGYSVSREKKESFPLTVTSAQKNPTAFYLCASSIVPDWGETQYFGPGTRLLVL.